One and the same sample provided the 18 T cell receptor beta chains below, sequenced in a study of human T cells and chemical hapten exposure. Specified time point: patch test 2, 6 weeks after DPC sensitization. The sample's treatment: therapeutic diphenylcyclopropenone sensitization with weekly scalp DPC. In TCRdb, the RACE reads were re-called with MiXCR into one record per CDR3 protein. The sample has about 43,000 distinct CDR3 sequences; 3% to 3.5% are singletons. The specimen comprised whole blood, sampled in connection with sensitization to the hapten diphenylcyclopropenone (DPC). The receptor source for this set is a man in his forties with alopecia areata. Some clones in this sample may be carry-over from other donors' samples.

This clonotype was recorded many times. The gene calls are TRBV20-1 and TRBJ2-3; D remains unclear. V lost 4 bases, J lost 1 base, and 6 bases lay in between. Per germline, CDR1 DFQATT and CDR2 SNEGSKA (reference sequence). This CDR3 is built from 12 residues. CDR3 protein: CSAMPGTDTQYF. The CDR3 nucleotides read TGCAGTGCTATGCCAGGCACAGATACGCAGTATTTT.

This clonotype came up many times. V gene TRBV5-6 combines with J gene TRBJ2-7; 8 positions match TRBD1. Losses at the gene ends were 3 bases for V and 3 bases for J; bases not matched to a gene: 5. The CDR3 consists of 14 residues. Per the germline V gene, CDR1 is SGHDT and CDR2 is YYEEEE. In DNA form, the CDR3 reads TGTGCCAGCAGCTCACTACAGGGGGACTACGAGCAGTACTTC. It codes for CASSSLQGDYEQYF. The whole variable domain, filled in from reference TRBV5-6 and TRBJ2-7, reads DAGVTQSPTHLIKTRGQQVTLRCSPKSGHDTVSWYQQALGQGPQFIFQYYEEEERQRGNFPDRFSGHQFPNYSSELNVNALLLGDSALYLCASSSLQGDYEQYFGPGTRLTVT.

The table lists this clonotype with a few counts. The chain is built from TRBV12-3 or TRBV12-4 and TRBJ1-3, with D hard to call. Trimming removed 0 bases from V and 6 bases from J, with 12 bases in between. This CDR3 comprises 15 residues. CDR3: CASSLAGGYLNTIYF. Here the CDR3 DNA reads TGTGCCAGCAGTTTAGCTGGTGGGTACCTAAACACCATATATTTT.

This clonotype was detected many times. The V call is TRBV7-2, the J call TRBJ2-1, with no clear D. Germline V gene lookup returns CDR1 SGHTA and CDR2 FQGNSA. The ends were cut back, 4 bases at V and 8 bases at J, with 9 bases in the middle. The CDR3 sequence is 12 residues long. Written as DNA, the CDR3 is TGTGCCAGCAGCTCAGTCGGGTATGAGCAGTTCTTC. Its translation is CASSSVGYEQFF. Complete variable domain (other parts from reference TRBV7-2 and TRBJ2-1): GAGVSQSPSNKVTEKGKDVELRCDPISGHTALYWYRQSLGQGLEFLIYFQGNSAPDKSGLPSDRFSAERTGGSVSTLTIQRTQQEDSAVYLCASSSVGYEQFFGPGTRLTVL.

The sample holds many counts of this clonotype. The chain links TRBV9 to TRBJ1-1; the D gene is possibly TRBD1 (5 bases). The CDR3 covers 14 residues. The germline CDR1 and CDR2 sequences are SGDLS and YYNGEE. The V gene lost 2 bases and the J gene lost 4 bases, with 12 bases spanning the gap. CDR3 protein: CASSVQGARTEAFF. In DNA, the CDR3 is TGTGCCAGCAGCGTGCAGGGTGCGCGCACTGAAGCTTTCTTT.

The chain uses TRBV20-1 and TRBJ2-7; 9 bases line up with TRBD2. CDR1 and CDR2 (germline): DFQATT, SNEGSKA (reference sequence). The CDR3 covers 13 residues. The junction had 7 bases not matched to a gene; V was cut back by 6 bases and J by 4 bases. The DNA for the CDR3 is TGCAGTGCCCCTCCTAGCGGGGATTACGAGCAGTACTTC. Translated, it gives CSAPPSGDYEQYF.

This clonotype was seen ten or more times. The gene calls are TRBV5-1 and TRBJ2-1, with 16 bases lining up with TRBD2. The CDR3 length is 18 residues. Unmatched junction bases numbered 5, after V lost 3 bases and J lost 2 bases. CDR1 and CDR2 (germline): SGHRS, YFSETQ. The CDR3 DNA is TGCGCCAGCAGCTCGGGACTAGCGGGAGGGACTACCTACAATGAGCAGTTCTTC. Translated: CASSSGLAGGTTYNEQFF.

This clonotype occurred many times. The chain links TRBV4-3 to TRBJ2-7, with TRBD2 matching 9 bases. J lost 6 bases, V lost 2 bases, and 2 bases had no gene match. The length of the CDR3 is 13 residues. CDR1 is LGHNA and CDR2 is YSLEER in the germline V gene. CDR3 protein: CASSQWTSAEQYF. CDR3 DNA sequence: TGCGCCAGCAGCCAATGGACTAGCGCCGAGCAGTACTTC.

This clonotype appeared many times. The chain is built from TRBV7-2 and TRBJ1-5, with a possible D match to TRBD1 (5 bases). Germline lookup yields CDR1 SGHTA and CDR2 FQGNSA. The CDR3 extends over 12 amino acids. V shed 5 bases and J shed 5 bases, with 7 bases lying between them. The chain's CDR3 is CASSQGYQPQHF. For the CDR3, the DNA is TGTGCCAGCAGCCAGGGTTATCAGCCCCAGCATTTT.

This sequence joins TRBV3-1 and TRBJ2-7; no clear D gene. Germline V gene lookup returns CDR1 LGHDT and CDR2 YNNKEL (reference sequence). The CDR3 totals 12 residues. Trimming left V 1 base short and J 0 bases short, with 1 base between. CDR3 region: CASSQVSYEQYF. The CDR3 coding sequence is TGTGCCAGCAGCCAAGTCTCCTACGAGCAGTACTTC.

This clonotype was recorded a few times. The chain carries TRBV6-5 and TRBJ1-4, with TRBD1 matching 7 bases. The trim removed 7 bases at V and 7 bases at J, leaving 9 bases unmatched. Germline assignment: CDR1 MNHEY and CDR2 SVGAGI. The CDR3 extends over 14 amino acids. DNA of the CDR3: TGTGCCAGCAAACCACAGGGGTATGGTGAAAAACTGTTTTTT. It codes for CASKPQGYGEKLFF.

This clonotype was picked up a small number of times. Here the CDR3 reads CASSQRQGTEAFF. In DNA, the CDR3 is TGTGCCAGCTCACAACGACAGGGAACTGAAGCTTTCTTT. V gene TRBV18 combines with J gene TRBJ1-1; 7 positions agree with TRBD1. This CDR3 contains 13 residues. The germline V gene encodes CDR1 KGHSH and CDR2 LQKENI. V dropped 4 bases and J dropped 5; count of bases not matched to a gene: 4.

This clonotype was detected ten times or more. The chain couples TRBV20-1 to TRBJ1-5, with D uncertain. The V end lost 3 bases, the J end lost 0 bases, and 12 bases lay between the germline ends. Germline V gene data show CDR1 as DFQATT and CDR2 as SNEGSKA (reference sequence). The CDR3 sequence is 15 residues long. The CDR3 protein is CSASLAGYSNQPQHF. CDR3 sequence (DNA): TGCAGTGCTAGTTTGGCAGGCTATAGCAATCAGCCCCAGCATTTT.

This clonotype was recorded many times. The chain carries TRBV30 and TRBJ2-2; the match to TRBD1 covers 7 bases. The V gene end was trimmed by 8 bases and the J gene end by 6 bases; junction bases not matched to a gene: 9. The CDR3 is 13 residues long. The germline CDR1 and CDR2 sequences are GTSNPN and SVGIG (reference sequence). In DNA form, the CDR3 reads TGTGCCCGCGCGACAGGGTCGGCCGGGGAGCTGTTTTTT. As protein: CARATGSAGELFF.

This clonotype was observed many times. The chain is built from TRBV12-3 or TRBV12-4 and TRBJ2-3, with TRBD1 identical over 8 bases. The trim removed 4 bases at V and 1 base at J, leaving 4 bases unmatched. The CDR3 runs to 15 residues. Here the CDR3 DNA reads TGTGCCAGCAGTTCCGGACAGGGACGCACAGATACGCAGTATTTT. Translated, it gives CASSSGQGRTDTQYF.

This clonotype was seen ten or more times. V is TRBV6-5 and J is TRBJ1-5; D is unclear. Trimming removed 6 bases from V and 0 bases from J, with 6 bases in between. CDR3 length equals 13 residues. Germline CDR1 MNHEY, CDR2 SVGAGI. CDR3 sequence: CASRRNSNQPQHF. In nucleotides, the CDR3 is TGTGCCAGCAGACGAAATAGCAATCAGCCCCAGCATTTT.

This clonotype was found many times. V is TRBV7-8 and J is TRBJ2-3; D is perhaps TRBD2 (6 bases). The CDR3 sequence is 15 residues long. Germline V CDR1 and CDR2: SGHVS, FQNEAQ. Trimming cost V 5 bases and J 0 bases, with 12 bases left between them. In DNA form, the CDR3 reads TGTGCCAGCAGCCCCCGGGACTCCAGCACAGATACGCAGTATTTT. Protein sequence: CASSPRDSSTDTQYF.

As to this clonotype: A single base separates this from a much larger clone, so it may be a read error. The chain employs TRBV5-1 and TRBJ2-3; 15 positions agree with TRBD2. CDR3 length: 17 residues. Per the germline V gene, CDR1 is SGHRS and CDR2 is YFSETQ. Trimming took 3 bases from V and 8 from J; bases not matched to a gene: 10. The CDR3 region is CASSSTGLAGGGITQYF. The CDR3 region has the DNA TGCGCCAGCAGCTCGACGGGACTAGCGGGAGGCGGAATTACGCAGTATTTT.